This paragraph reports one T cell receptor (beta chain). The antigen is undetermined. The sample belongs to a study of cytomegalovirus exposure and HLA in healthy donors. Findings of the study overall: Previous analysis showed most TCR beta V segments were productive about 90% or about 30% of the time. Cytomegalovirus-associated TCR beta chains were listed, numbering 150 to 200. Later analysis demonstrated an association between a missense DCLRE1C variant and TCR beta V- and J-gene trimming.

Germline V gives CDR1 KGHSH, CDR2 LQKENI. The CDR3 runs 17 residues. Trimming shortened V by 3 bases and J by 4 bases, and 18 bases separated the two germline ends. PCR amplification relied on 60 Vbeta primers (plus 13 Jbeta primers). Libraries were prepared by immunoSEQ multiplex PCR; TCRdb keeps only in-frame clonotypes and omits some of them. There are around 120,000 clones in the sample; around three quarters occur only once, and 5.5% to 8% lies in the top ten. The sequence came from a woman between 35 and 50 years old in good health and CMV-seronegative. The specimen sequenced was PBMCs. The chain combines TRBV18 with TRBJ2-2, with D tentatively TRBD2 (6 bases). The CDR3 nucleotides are TGTGCCAGCTCACCGTGGGGAGGAGTAAGAGTCACCGGGGAGCTGTTTTTT. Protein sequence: CASSPWGGVRVTGELFF.